This T cell receptor beta chain appears in the sequencing data of a study of T-cell memory formation after mild COVID-19. V lost 1 base and J lost 3, with 10 bases in between. Germline CDR1 reads DFQATT; CDR2 reads SNEGSKA (reference sequence). This CDR3 has 14 amino acids. Findings and caveats of the study: Cross-reactive memory appears to have joined, as suggested by some responding clones showing up in pre-infection memory.

TCRdb used MiXCR to reprocess the 5' RACE reads, holding one entry per CDR3 protein. This table holds about 280,000 distinct CDR3 sequences, 8% to 9% found once. Only a few counts were recorded for this clonotype. The target antigen is unknown. The origin of this receptor is a man between 18 and 35 years old who had mild COVID-19 (a few samples of this study predate the infection). Cell type and time point are not known. The V and J genes are TRBV20-1 and TRBJ1-5; no clear D. Material: PBMCs or a T cell subset sorted from them (not recorded which). The CDR3 loop reads CSARVGIFNQPQHF. The CDR3 nucleotides are TGCAGTGCTAGAGTTGGGATATTCAATCAGCCCCAGCATTTT.